The TCR beta chain described here comes from a study of patients and donors after allogeneic stem cell transplantation. Using its own MiXCR run on the RT-PCR reads, TCRdb lists one record per CDR3 protein. The profile covers fewer than 180,000 distinct CDR3 sequences, with approximately 40% appearing a single time and around half taken by the ten largest. This clonotype was counted between two and nine times. Sample: blood, either unsorted or a sorted T cell fraction (not recorded which). This sequence was found in a human donor who was either an allogeneic HSCT recipient or a stem cell or donor lymphocyte infusion donor (not recorded which). It is not recorded whose cells these are; they may come from a transplant donor.

The CDR3 is CASTQTGLNQPQHF. The CDR3 bases are TGTGCCAGTACCCAGACAGGGCTGAATCAGCCCCAGCATTTT. The rearrangement links TRBV19 to TRBJ1-5; 7 nucleotides match TRBD1. There are 14 residues in the CDR3. Germline assignment: CDR1 LNHDA and CDR2 SQIVND (reference sequence). The J segment lost 4 bases and the V segment lost 7 bases, leaving 7 bases of the junction unmatched. Based on the CDR3 plus reference TRBV19 and TRBJ1-5, the full variable domain is DGGITQSPKYLFRKEGQNVTLSCEQNLNHDAMYWYRQDPGQGLRLIYYSQIVNDFQKGDIAEGYSVSREKKESFPLTVTSAQKNPTAFYLCASTQTGLNQPQHFGDGTRLSIL.